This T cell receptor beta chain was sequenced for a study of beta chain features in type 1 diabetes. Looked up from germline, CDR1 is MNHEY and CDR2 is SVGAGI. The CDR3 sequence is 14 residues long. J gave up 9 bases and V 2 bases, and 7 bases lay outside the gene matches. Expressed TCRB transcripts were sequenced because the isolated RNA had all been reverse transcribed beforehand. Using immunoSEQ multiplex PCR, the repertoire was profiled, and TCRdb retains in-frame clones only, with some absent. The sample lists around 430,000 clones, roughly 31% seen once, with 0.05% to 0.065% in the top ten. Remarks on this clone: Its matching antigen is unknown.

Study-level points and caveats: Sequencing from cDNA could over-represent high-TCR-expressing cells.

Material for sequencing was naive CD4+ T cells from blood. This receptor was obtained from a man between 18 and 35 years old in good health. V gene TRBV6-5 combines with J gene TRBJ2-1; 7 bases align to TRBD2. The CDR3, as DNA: TGTGCCAGCAGTTACACGAGGACTAGTGGTGAGCAGTTCTTC. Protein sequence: CASSYTRTSGEQFF.